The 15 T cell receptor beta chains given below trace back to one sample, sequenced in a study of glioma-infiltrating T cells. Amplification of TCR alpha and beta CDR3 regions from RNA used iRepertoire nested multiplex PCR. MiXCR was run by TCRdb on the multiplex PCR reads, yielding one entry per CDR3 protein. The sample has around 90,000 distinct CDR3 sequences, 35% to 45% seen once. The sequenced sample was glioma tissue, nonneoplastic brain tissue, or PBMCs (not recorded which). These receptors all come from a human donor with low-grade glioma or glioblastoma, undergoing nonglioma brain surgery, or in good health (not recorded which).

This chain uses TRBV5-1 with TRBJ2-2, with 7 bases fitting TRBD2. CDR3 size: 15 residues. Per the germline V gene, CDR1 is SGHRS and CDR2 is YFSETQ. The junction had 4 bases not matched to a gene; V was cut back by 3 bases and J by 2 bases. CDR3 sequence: CASSSAGVNTGELFF. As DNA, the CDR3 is TGCGCCAGCAGCTCTGCGGGGGTAAACACCGGGGAGCTGTTTTTT. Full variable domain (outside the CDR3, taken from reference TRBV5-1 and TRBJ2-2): KAGVTQTPRYLIKTRGQQVTLSCSPISGHRSVSWYQQTPGQGLQFLFEYFSETQRNKGNFPGRFSGRQFSNSRSEMNVSTLELGDSALYLCASSSAGVNTGELFFGEGSRLTVL.

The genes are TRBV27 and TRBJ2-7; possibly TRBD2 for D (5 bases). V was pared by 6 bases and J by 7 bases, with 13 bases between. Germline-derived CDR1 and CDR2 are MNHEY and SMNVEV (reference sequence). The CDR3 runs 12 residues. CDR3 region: CASRERPGEQYF. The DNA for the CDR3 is TGTGCCAGCAGAGAGAGGCCGGGAGAGCAGTACTTC.

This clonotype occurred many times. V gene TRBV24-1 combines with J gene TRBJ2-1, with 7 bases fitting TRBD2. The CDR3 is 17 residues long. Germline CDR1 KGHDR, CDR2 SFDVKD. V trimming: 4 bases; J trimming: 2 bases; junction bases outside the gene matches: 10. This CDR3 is CATSDPSGAGAYNEQFF. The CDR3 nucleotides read TGTGCCACCAGTGACCCTTCCGGGGCGGGAGCCTACAATGAGCAGTTCTTC.

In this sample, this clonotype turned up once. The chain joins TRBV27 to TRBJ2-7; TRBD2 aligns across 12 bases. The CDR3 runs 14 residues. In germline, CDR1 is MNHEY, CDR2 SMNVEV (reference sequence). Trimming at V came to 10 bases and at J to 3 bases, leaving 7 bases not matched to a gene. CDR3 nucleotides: TGTGCCACTATGACTAGCGGGAGAAGCTACGAGCAGTACTTC. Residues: CATMTSGRSYEQYF.

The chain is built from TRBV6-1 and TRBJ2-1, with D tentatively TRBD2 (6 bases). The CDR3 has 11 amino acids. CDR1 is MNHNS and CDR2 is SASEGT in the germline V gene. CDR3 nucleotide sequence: TGTTGGCGGGGAGGATACAATGAGCAGTTCTTC. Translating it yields CWRGGYNEQFF.

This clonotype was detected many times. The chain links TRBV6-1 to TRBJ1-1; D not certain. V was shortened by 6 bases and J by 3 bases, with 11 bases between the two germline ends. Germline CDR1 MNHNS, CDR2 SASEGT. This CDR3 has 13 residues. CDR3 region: CASSHTRDTEAFF. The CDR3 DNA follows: TGTGCCAGCAGCCACACACGGGACACTGAAGCTTTCTTT.

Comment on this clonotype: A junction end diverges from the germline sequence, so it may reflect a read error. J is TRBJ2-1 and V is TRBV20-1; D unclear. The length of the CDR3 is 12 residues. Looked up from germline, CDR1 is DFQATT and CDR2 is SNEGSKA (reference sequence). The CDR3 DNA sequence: TGCAGTGCTAGAGTCACACCCAATGAGAAGTTCTTC. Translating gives CSARVTPNEKFF.

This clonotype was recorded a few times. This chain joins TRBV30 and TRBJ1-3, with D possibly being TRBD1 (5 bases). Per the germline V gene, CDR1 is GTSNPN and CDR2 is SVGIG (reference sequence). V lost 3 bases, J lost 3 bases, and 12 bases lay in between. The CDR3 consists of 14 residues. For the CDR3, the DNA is TGTGCCTGGAGGAAAGGGGTCTTTGGAAACACCATATATTTT. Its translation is CAWRKGVFGNTIYF. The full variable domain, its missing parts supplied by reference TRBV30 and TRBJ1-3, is SQTIHQWPATLVQPVGSPLSLECTVEGTSNPNLYWYRQAAGRGLQLLFYSVGIGQISSEVPQNLSASRPQDRQFILSSKKLLLSDSGFYLCAWRKGVFGNTIYFGEGSWLTVV.

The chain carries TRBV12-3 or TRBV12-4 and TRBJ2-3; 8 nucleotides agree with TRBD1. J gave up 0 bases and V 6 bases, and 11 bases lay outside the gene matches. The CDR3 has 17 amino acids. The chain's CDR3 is CASSSGQAGRSTDTQYF. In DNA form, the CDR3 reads TGTGCCAGCAGCTCGGGACAGGCGGGTAGAAGCACAGATACGCAGTATTTT.

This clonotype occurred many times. Here the CDR3 DNA reads TGCGCCAGCAGCTTGGAGGGGCCTCCCTACGAGCAGTACTTC. It codes for CASSLEGPPYEQYF. This chain uses TRBV5-1 with TRBJ2-7, with D tentatively TRBD1 (5 bases). Looked up from germline, CDR1 is SGHRS and CDR2 is YFSETQ. With 0 bases removed from V and 2 bases from J, the gap between germline ends came to 9 bases. CDR3 length: 14 residues.

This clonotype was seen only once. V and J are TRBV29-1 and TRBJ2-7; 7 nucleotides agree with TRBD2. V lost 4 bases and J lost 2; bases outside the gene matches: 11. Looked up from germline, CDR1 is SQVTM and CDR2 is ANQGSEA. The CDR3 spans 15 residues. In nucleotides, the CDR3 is TGCAGCGTTGCGGGAACCGGGGGGAGGACCTACGAGCAGTACTTC. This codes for CSVAGTGGRTYEQYF.

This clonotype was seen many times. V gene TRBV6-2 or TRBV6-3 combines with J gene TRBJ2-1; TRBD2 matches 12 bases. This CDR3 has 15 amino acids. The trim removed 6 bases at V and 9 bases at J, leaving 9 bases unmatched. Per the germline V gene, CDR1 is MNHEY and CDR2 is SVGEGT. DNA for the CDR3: TGTGCCAGCAGAGAGACTAGCGGGGGTTGGGGTGAGCAGTTCTTC. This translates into CASRETSGGWGEQFF.

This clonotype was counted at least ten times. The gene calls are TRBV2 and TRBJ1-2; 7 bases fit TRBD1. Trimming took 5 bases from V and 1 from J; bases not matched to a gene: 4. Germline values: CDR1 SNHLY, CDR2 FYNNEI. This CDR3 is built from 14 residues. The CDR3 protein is CASSTRQGNYGYTF. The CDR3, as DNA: TGTGCCAGCAGTACACGACAGGGTAACTATGGCTACACCTTC.

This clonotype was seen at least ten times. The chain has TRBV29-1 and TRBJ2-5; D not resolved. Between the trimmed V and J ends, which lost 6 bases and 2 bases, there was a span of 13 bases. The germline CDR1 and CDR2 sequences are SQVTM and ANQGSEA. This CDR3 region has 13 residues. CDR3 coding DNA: TGCAGCGTGATAACAGAGCTACAAGAGACCCAGTACTTC. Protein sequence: CSVITELQETQYF.

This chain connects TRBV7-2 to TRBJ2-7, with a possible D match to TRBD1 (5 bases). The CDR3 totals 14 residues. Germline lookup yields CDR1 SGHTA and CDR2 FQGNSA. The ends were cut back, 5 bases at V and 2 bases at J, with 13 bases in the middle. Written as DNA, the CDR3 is TGTGCCAGCAGCAGACAGAGCTCGACCTACGAGCAGTACTTC. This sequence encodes CASSRQSSTYEQYF.